This entry is about one TCR beta chain. This sample is part of a study of blood T cell repertoires in COVID-19. Study information: Sources were T cells, B-cell-depleted T cells, or PBMCs; the material itself was cDNA or gDNA.

As handled by the study authors: From reference gene primer amplification, estimates of nucleated cell counts were derived. The data were produced by immunoSEQ multiplex PCR, yet TCRdb's version contains in-frame clones alone and is incomplete. V, J and clone size are those of that table, while D and trimming were read from the DNA. This table has hundreds of thousands of clones, roughly 80% appearing once. This receptor was identified in a woman aged 80 or over with acute or convalescent COVID-19. Sequenced: peripheral blood.

Written as DNA, the CDR3 is TGTGCCAGCAGCTTTCGACAGGGAAGCTATGGCTACACCTTC. This codes for CASSFRQGSYGYTF. The rearrangement uses TRBV7-2 and TRBJ1-2; 7 bases map to TRBD1. The germline V gene has CDR1 SGHTA and CDR2 FQGNSA. Unmatched junction bases numbered 5, after V lost 3 bases and J lost 4 bases. This CDR3 is built from 14 residues.